These T cell receptor beta chains were read from a single sample in a study of early T cells in non-severe SARS-CoV-2 infection. TCRdb re-analysed the 5' RACE reads in MiXCR, keeping a single row per CDR3 protein. The sample shows 50,000 to 70,000 distinct CDR3 sequences, around 14% of them seen only once. Sequencing was performed on whole blood, taken at baseline. These receptors came from an adult who was a healthcare worker with PCR-confirmed SARS-CoV-2 infection or an uninfected control (not recorded which). Both conserved end residues are trimmed from each CDR3. Clone size is shown for a subset of rows, as once, few, many or a class of expanded clone.

v_call: TRBV6-2/TRBV6-3
clone_size: many
cdr3_aa: ASSYSPGTGRAGELF

v_call: TRBV5-1
clone_size: NA
cdr3_aa: ASRGTMNTEAF

v_call: TRBV4-2
clone_size: NA
cdr3_aa: ASSQDMAGQNYEQY

v_call: TRBV12-3/TRBV12-4
clone_size: many
cdr3_aa: ASSFGRGNSPLH

v_call: TRBV29-1
clone_size: many
cdr3_aa: SVEDSRVGLSTDTQY

v_call: TRBV20-1
clone_size: NA
cdr3_aa: SGGEPYGYT

v_call: TRBV19
clone_size: few
cdr3_aa: ASSMRRGAAGELF

v_call: TRBV5-1
clone_size: few
cdr3_aa: ASSFQGTTNEKLF

v_call: TRBV6-1
clone_size: few
cdr3_aa: ASSSLSDRFYEQY

v_call: TRBV11-2
clone_size: few
cdr3_aa: ASSRDRVGGELF

v_call: TRBV18
clone_size: few
cdr3_aa: ASSRTVGEKLF

v_call: TRBV5-1
clone_size: few
cdr3_aa: ASSDGQGITGELF

v_call: TRBV6-5
clone_size: NA
cdr3_aa: ASSYGRFTDTQY

v_call: TRBV9
clone_size: many
cdr3_aa: ASNKAGAGGELF

v_call: TRBV29-1
clone_size: NA
cdr3_aa: SAGTGDGYGYT

v_call: TRBV18
clone_size: few
cdr3_aa: ASSPSGTANSPLH

v_call: TRBV6-2/TRBV6-3
clone_size: NA
cdr3_aa: ASSLNAGELF

v_call: TRBV5-1
clone_size: many
cdr3_aa: ASSLDRSTDTQY

v_call: TRBV2
clone_size: many
cdr3_aa: ASSEEGLAGGSYEQY

v_call: TRBV5-6
clone_size: NA
cdr3_aa: ASSLQGLYTNEKLF

v_call: TRBV7-9
clone_size: NA
cdr3_aa: ASSFDLSHITGELF

v_call: TRBV20-1
clone_size: NA
cdr3_aa: SAGYSGSYNEQY

v_call: TRBV7-8
clone_size: NA
cdr3_aa: ASSLRAVRGTANYGYT

v_call: TRBV11-2
clone_size: NA
cdr3_aa: ASSLSFENIQY

v_call: TRBV7-2
clone_size: few
cdr3_aa: ASSSQEATYNEQF

v_call: TRBV5-4
clone_size: NA
cdr3_aa: AITAGGYNEQF

v_call: TRBV7-9
clone_size: few
cdr3_aa: ASSPRQDTPLH

v_call: TRBV5-1
clone_size: few
cdr3_aa: ASSERDRVLEQY

v_call: TRBV11-2
clone_size: many
cdr3_aa: ASSPLQGLVQY

v_call: TRBV5-1
clone_size: many
cdr3_aa: ASSLGASGSNEQF

v_call: TRBV27
clone_size: NA
cdr3_aa: ASSWRGGGNSPLH

v_call: TRBV20-1
clone_size: many
cdr3_aa: SARRPSSGSTDTQY

v_call: TRBV3-1
clone_size: NA
cdr3_aa: ASSHESRPYNEQF

v_call: TRBV14
clone_size: NA
cdr3_aa: ASSPTGRGGYT

v_call: TRBV20-1
clone_size: few
cdr3_aa: SAGQPLGETQY

v_call: TRBV20-1
clone_size: few
cdr3_aa: SARGQANTEAF

v_call: TRBV5-1
clone_size: NA
cdr3_aa: ASSSGVSKNIQY

v_call: TRBV20-1
clone_size: medium-sized
cdr3_aa: SARPSSGRYEQY

v_call: TRBV4-2
clone_size: few
cdr3_aa: ASSHRDPGQDGYT

v_call: TRBV6-5
clone_size: NA
cdr3_aa: ASRAGGGYEQY

v_call: TRBV5-6
clone_size: few
cdr3_aa: ASSLAVRSPLH

v_call: TRBV7-6
clone_size: NA
cdr3_aa: ASSLATPGTVNYGYT